One sample yielded the 9 T cell receptor beta chains listed below, sequenced in a study of neurological immune-mediated disorders. TCRdb ran MiXCR on the 5' RACE reads and lists one entry per CDR3 protein. The table includes about 48,000 distinct CDR3 sequences, about 9.4% detected once. The sample was PBMCs. These receptor sequences come from a woman aged 35 to 49 with HTLV-1-associated myelopathy (HAM/TSP).

This clonotype was seen many times. The chain is built from TRBV6-2 or TRBV6-3 and TRBJ2-3; possible D gene TRBD2, 6 bases. This CDR3 contains 15 residues. The germline CDR1 and CDR2 sequences are MNHEY and SVGEGT. Trimming cost V 0 bases and J 4 bases, with 11 bases left between them. This CDR3 reads CASSYSGLQSDTQYF. Here the CDR3 DNA reads TGTGCCAGCAGTTACTCGGGACTCCAGTCAGATACGCAGTATTTT.

This clonotype has ten or more counts. The V call is TRBV21-1, the J call TRBJ2-3; the table's D call TRBD2 went unverified against the DNA. TRBV21-1 is deemed a pseudogene. The CDR3 is made up of 16 amino acids. This CDR3 is CATKGLAGGPRDTQYF. Written as DNA, the CDR3 is TGTGCCACTAAAGGTCTAGCGGGGGGGCCCCGGGATACGCAGTATTTT.

At least ten counts were recorded for this clonotype. The chain couples TRBV5-1 to TRBJ2-2, with 9 bases matching TRBD1. The CDR3 is 17 residues long. V was pared by 4 bases and J by 3 bases, with 10 bases of the junction left unmatched. CDR1 and CDR2 (germline): SGHRS, YFSETQ. CDR3 amino acids: CASSGTGTGFYTGELFF. The CDR3 DNA is TGCGCCAGCAGCGGCACCGGGACAGGGTTTTACACCGGGGAGCTGTTTTTT. The full variable domain, completed using reference TRBV5-1 and TRBJ2-2, is KAGVTQTPRYLIKTRGQQVTLSCSPISGHRSVSWYQQTPGQGLQFLFEYFSETQRNKGNFPGRFSGRQFSNSRSEMNVSTLELGDSALYLCASSGTGTGFYTGELFFGEGSRLTVL.

The chain combines TRBV5-1 with TRBJ2-2; 9 bases fit TRBD1. Germline V lookup: CDR1 SGHRS, CDR2 YFSETQ. This CDR3 contains 15 residues. After removal of 5 bases from V and 5 bases from J, the junction contained 7 bases not matched to a gene. CDR3 residues: CASSLDRGLTGELFF. The CDR3 DNA reads as TGCGCCAGCAGTCTTGACAGGGGGTTAACCGGGGAGCTGTTTTTT.

This clonotype was seen at least ten times. The chain has TRBV5-1 and TRBJ2-7; D may be TRBD2 (5 bases). CDR1 is SGHRS and CDR2 is YFSETQ in the germline V gene. The CDR3 is 16 residues long. Deletions cut 2 bases from V and 2 bases from J, with 17 bases between. This CDR3 reads CASSFSRTLGPYEQYF. The CDR3 nucleotides read TGCGCCAGCAGCTTCAGCCGGACTCTAGGTCCCTACGAGCAGTACTTC.

This clonotype came up a few times. The chain joins TRBV7-9 to TRBJ1-5; D remains unclear. Germline V CDR1 and CDR2: SEHNR, FQNEAQ (reference sequence). V was cut by 5 bases and J by 7 bases, with 9 bases left in between. This CDR3 has 12 residues. CDR3 bases: TGTGCCAGCAGCGCAGAGGCCCAGCCCCAGCATTTT. It specifies CASSAEAQPQHF. Variable domain in full (rest from reference TRBV7-9 and TRBJ1-5): DTGVSQNPRHKITKRGQNVTFRCDPISEHNRLYWYRQTLGQGPEFLTYFQNEAQLEKSRLLSDRFSAERPKGSFSTLEIQRTEQGDSAMYLCASSAEAQPQHFGDGTRLSIL.

This clonotype was recorded many times. This chain joins TRBV7-8 and TRBJ2-2, with 10 positions matching TRBD1. The germline V gene encodes CDR1 SGHVS and CDR2 FQNEAQ. V trimming: 5 bases; J trimming: 0 bases; junction bases outside the gene matches: 9. This CDR3 contains 18 residues. CDR3 in DNA: TGTGCCAGCAGCCGCGTCCGAGGACAGGGGGCGAACACCGGGGAGCTGTTTTTT. This encodes CASSRVRGQGANTGELFF.

This clonotype appeared many times. The chain joins TRBV6-5 to TRBJ2-7, with D tentatively TRBD2 (5 bases). CDR3 size: 15 residues. The germline gives CDR1 MNHEY, CDR2 SVGAGI. Trimming cost V 0 bases and J 0 bases, with 9 bases left between them. The CDR3, as DNA: TGTGCCAGCAGTTACTCAGCGGCCCCCTCCTACGAGCAGTACTTC. Protein: CASSYSAAPSYEQYF.

As to this clonotype: A much larger clone lies one base from this, so it may be a read error. This chain uses TRBV18 with TRBJ1-5; D gene unclear. There are 13 residues in the CDR3. V was pared by 6 bases and J by 11 bases, with 17 bases between. In germline, CDR1 is KGHSH, CDR2 LQKENI. CDR3 coding DNA: TGTGCCAGCTCGTCATTCTCTGGGCAGACCCAGCATTTT. This codes for CASSSFSGQTQHF.